A selection of T cell receptor beta chains follows, all from one sample in a study of shared clonotypes between healthy human individuals. Some clones are missing from TCRdb's copy, which holds only in-frame ones; the method was immunoSEQ multiplex PCR. The table records some 1.4 million clones, roughly 95% of them present only once. The sample consisted of naive CD4+ T cells sorted from blood. All receptors come from a man younger than 45 in good health. CDR3s include the opening cysteine and the closing phenylalanine or tryptophan. A D gene is named only where the DNA matches it firmly. Clone size is given for some rows only: seen once, a few or many times, or a class if the clone is expanded.

V: TRBV19
length: 14
J: TRBJ2-1
size: .
D: .
DNA: TGTGCCAGTAGTATGGGTAGCGGCCACAATGAGCAGTTCTTC
CDR3: CASSMGSGHNEQFF

V: TRBV7-3
length: 14
J: TRBJ2-2
size: .
D: .
DNA: TGTGCCAGCAGCGTTAGGGTGGACACCGGGGAGCTGTTTTTT
CDR3: CASSVRVDTGELFF

V: TRBV9
length: 15
J: TRBJ1-4
size: .
D: TRBD1
DNA: TGTGCCAGCAGCGTAGCGACAGGGGTGTATGAAAAACTGTTTTTT
CDR3: CASSVATGVYEKLFF

V: TRBV9
length: 17
J: TRBJ2-3
size: .
D: TRBD2
DNA: TGTGCCAGCAGCGTGACTAGCGGGAGCGGTACTACAGATACGCAGTATTTT
CDR3: CASSVTSGSGTTDTQYF

V: TRBV5-4
length: 16
J: TRBJ2-7
size: .
D: TRBD2
DNA: TGTGCCAGCAGTCCGAGGGCGGCTAGCGGTTATTACGAGCAGTACTTC
CDR3: CASSPRAASGYYEQYF

V: TRBV18
length: 14
J: TRBJ2-7
size: .
D: .
DNA: TGTGCCAGCTCACCAATCGGCAGGTTCTACGAGCAGTACTTC
CDR3: CASSPIGRFYEQYF

V: TRBV2
length: 14
J: TRBJ2-5
size: .
D: .
DNA: TGTGCCAGCAGTGCAGGGGTCCCCCAAGAGACCCAGTACTTC
CDR3: CASSAGVPQETQYF

V: TRBV9
length: 16
J: TRBJ1-4
size: .
D: .
DNA: TGTGCCAGCAGCGGATCGCCGGGGGCGCTTAATGAAAAACTGTTTTTT
CDR3: CASSGSPGALNEKLFF

V: TRBV5-5
length: 12
J: TRBJ1-5
size: once
D: .
DNA: TGTGCCAGCAGCTACAGAGATCAGCCCCAGCATTTT
CDR3: CASSYRDQPQHF

V: TRBV5-1
length: 15
J: TRBJ2-1
size: once
D: TRBD2
DNA: TGCGCCAGCAGCCCGGGACTAGCGGGACATCATGAGCAGTTCTTC
CDR3: CASSPGLAGHHEQFF

V: TRBV5-1
length: 16
J: TRBJ2-1
size: .
D: TRBD2
DNA: TGCGCCAGCAGCCCTAGGAGCGGGAGTACTAACAATGAGCAGTTCTTC
CDR3: CASSPRSGSTNNEQFF

V: TRBV9
length: 15
J: TRBJ2-7
size: .
D: TRBD1
DNA: TGTGCCAGCAGCGTAGGGACAGGGATTTCCTACGAGCAGTACTTC
CDR3: CASSVGTGISYEQYF

V: TRBV5-4
length: 12
J: TRBJ2-1
size: .
D: TRBD2
DNA: TGTGCCAGCAGCCGGGGGGGCTATGAGCAGTTCTTC
CDR3: CASSRGGYEQFF

V: TRBV18
length: 12
J: TRBJ1-2
size: .
D: .
DNA: TGTGCCAGCTCACCACCCAGGGGTGGCTACACCTTC
CDR3: CASSPPRGGYTF

V: TRBV6-5
length: 15
J: TRBJ2-3
size: .
D: TRBD2
DNA: TGTGCCAGCAGTTTGAGACTAGCGGGAGTGGATACGCAGTATTTT
CDR3: CASSLRLAGVDTQYF